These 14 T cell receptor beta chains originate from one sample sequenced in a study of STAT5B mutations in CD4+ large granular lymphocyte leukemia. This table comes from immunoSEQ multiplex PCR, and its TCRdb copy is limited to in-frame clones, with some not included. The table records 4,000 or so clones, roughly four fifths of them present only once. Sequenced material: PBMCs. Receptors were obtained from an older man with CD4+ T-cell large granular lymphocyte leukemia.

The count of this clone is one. CDR3 DNA: TGTGCCAGCAGTTTTGGGGCTAGCTCCGGGGAGCTGTTTTTT. Residues: CASSFGASSGELFF. This chain links TRBV27 with TRBJ2-2; D tentatively fits TRBD1 or TRBD2 (5 bases each). The germline V gene has CDR1 MNHEY and CDR2 SMNVEV (reference sequence). V lost 3 bases and J 6 bases, leaving 11 bases between the germline ends. There are 14 residues in the CDR3.

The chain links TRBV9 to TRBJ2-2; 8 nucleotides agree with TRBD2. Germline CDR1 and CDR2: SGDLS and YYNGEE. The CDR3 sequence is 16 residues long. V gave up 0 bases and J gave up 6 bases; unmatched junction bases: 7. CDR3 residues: CASSVGRGEKAGELFF. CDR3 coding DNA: TGTGCCAGCAGCGTAGGGCGGGGGGAAAAGGCCGGGGAGCTGTTTTTT.

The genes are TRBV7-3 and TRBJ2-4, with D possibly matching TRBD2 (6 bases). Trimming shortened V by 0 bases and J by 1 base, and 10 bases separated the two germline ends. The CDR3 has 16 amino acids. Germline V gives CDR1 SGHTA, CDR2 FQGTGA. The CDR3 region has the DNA TGTGCCAGCAGCTTAACGGGAGGTGCGGCCAAAAACATTCAGTACTTC. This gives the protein CASSLTGGAAKNIQYF. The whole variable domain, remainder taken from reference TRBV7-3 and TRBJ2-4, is GAGVSQTPSNKVTEKGKYVELRCDPISGHTALYWYRQSLGQGPEFLIYFQGTGAADDSGLPNDRFFAVRPEGSVSTLKIQRTERGDSAVYLCASSLTGGAAKNIQYFGAGTRLSVL.

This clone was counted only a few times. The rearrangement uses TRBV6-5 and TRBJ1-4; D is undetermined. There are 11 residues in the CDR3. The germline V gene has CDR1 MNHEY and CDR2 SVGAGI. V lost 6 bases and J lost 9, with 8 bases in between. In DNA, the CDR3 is TGTGCCAGCAGCTCCGGGAAAAAACTGTTTTTT. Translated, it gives CASSSGKKLFF.

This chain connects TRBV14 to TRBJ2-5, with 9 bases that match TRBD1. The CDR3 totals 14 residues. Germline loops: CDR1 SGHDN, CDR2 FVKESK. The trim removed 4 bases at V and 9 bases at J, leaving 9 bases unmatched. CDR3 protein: CASSLPGQGSSQYF. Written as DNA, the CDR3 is TGTGCCAGCAGCCTCCCGGGACAGGGTTCGTCCCAGTACTTC. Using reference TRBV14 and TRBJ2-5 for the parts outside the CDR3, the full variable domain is EAGVTQFPSHSVIEKGQTVTLRCDPISGHDNLYWYRRVMGKEIKFLLHFVKESKQDESGMPNNRFLAERTGGTYSTLKVQPAELEDSGVYFCASSLPGQGSSQYFGPGTRLLVL.

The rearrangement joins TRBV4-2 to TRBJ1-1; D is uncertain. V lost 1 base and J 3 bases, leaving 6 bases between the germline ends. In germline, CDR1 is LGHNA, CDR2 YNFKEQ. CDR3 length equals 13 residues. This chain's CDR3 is CASSQGTYTEAFF. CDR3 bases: TGTGCCAGCAGCCAAGGTACGTACACTGAAGCTTTCTTT.

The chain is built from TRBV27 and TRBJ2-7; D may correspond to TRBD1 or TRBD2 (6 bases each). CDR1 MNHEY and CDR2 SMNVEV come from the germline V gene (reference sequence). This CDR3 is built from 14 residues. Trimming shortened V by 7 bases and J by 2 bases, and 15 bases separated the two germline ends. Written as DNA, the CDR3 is TGTGCCAGCACCGGGGGCCTCCACCCCTACGAGCAGTACTTC. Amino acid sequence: CASTGGLHPYEQYF.

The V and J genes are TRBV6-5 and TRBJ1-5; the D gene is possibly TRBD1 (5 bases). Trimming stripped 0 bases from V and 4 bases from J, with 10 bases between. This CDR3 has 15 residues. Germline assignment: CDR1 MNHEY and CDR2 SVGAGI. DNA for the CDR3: TGTGCCAGCAGTTACTCGTTGGGGGGGAATCAGCCCCAGCATTTT. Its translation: CASSYSLGGNQPQHF.

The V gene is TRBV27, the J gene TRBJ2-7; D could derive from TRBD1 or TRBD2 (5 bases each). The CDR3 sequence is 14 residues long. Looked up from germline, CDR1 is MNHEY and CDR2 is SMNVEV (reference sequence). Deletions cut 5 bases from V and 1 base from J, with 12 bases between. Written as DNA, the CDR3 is TGTGCCAGCAGTCTCGGGACGGCATCCTACGAGCAGTACTTC. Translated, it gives CASSLGTASYEQYF.

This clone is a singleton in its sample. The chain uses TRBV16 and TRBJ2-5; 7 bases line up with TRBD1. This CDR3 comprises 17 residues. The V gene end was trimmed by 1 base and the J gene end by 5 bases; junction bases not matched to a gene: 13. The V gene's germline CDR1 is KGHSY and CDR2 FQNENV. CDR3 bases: TGTGCCAGCAGCCAATATGGTGGACAGGAAACCGGGGAGACCCAGTACTTC. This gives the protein CASSQYGGQETGETQYF.

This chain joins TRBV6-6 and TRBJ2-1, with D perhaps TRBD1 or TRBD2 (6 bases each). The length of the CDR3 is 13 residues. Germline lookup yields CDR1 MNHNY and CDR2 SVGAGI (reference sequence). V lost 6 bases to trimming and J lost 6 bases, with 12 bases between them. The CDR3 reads CASRGGWVNEQFF. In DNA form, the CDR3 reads TGTGCCAGCAGAGGGGGGTGGGTCAATGAGCAGTTCTTC.

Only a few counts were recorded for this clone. In DNA, the CDR3 is TGTGCCAGCAGCGAGCGGGAGATCACAGATACGCAGTATTTT. This encodes CASSEREITDTQYF. The chain employs TRBV27 and TRBJ2-3; 8 bases map to TRBD2. V was pared by 6 bases and J by 2 bases, with 4 bases of the junction left unmatched. The CDR3 extends over 14 amino acids. The germline V gene has CDR1 MNHEY and CDR2 SMNVEV (reference sequence).

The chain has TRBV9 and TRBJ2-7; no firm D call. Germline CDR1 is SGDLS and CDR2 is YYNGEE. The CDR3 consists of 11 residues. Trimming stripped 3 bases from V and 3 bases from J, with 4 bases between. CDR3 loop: CASSDNYEQYF. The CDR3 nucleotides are TGTGCCAGCAGCGACAACTACGAGCAGTACTTC.

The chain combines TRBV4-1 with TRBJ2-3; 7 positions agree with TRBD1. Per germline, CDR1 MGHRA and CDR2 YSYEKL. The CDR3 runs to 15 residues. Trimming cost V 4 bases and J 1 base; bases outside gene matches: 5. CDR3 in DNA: TGCGCCAGCAGCCTACGGACAGGCGGCACAGATACGCAGTATTTT. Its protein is CASSLRTGGTDTQYF.